The rows below give T cell receptor beta chains drawn from one sample of a study of T cells in Graves' hyperthyroidism and ophthalmopathy. TCRdb used MiXCR to reprocess the multiplex PCR reads, holding one entry per CDR3 protein. The sample lists roughly 500,000 distinct CDR3 sequences, approximately 49% seen once, with about two fifths in the top ten. Sequences were obtained from peripheral blood or thyroid tissue (not recorded which). The source of these receptors is an adult woman with Graves' disease, either hyperthyroidism or ophthalmopathy (not recorded which). Each CDR3 is given with its conserved first and last residue. D genes are given only for firm matches. Rows give clone size only sometimes, using once, few, many, or a class for an expanded clone.

d_gene	v_gene	abundance	j_gene	CDR3nt	CDR3aa
-	TRBV27	-	TRBJ2-5	TGTGCCAGCAGCGGCGGGCAGACCCAGTACTTC	CASSGGQTQYF
-	TRBV29-1	-	TRBJ2-2	TGCAGCGTTGAGACAGGTACCGGGGAGCTGTTTTTT	CSVETGTGELFF
-	TRBV6-5	many	TRBJ1-3	TGTGCCAGCAGTTCTATCAGAGGAAACACCATATATTTT	CASSSIRGNTIYF
TRBD1	TRBV7-9	once	TRBJ1-5	TGTGCCAGCAGCTCAACGGGACAGGGGACCGTTCAGCCCCAGCATTTT	CASSSTGQGTVQPQHF
-	TRBV5-1	many	TRBJ1-4	TGCGCCAGCAGCTCTTTAACGAATGAAAAACTGTTTTTT	CASSSLTNEKLFF
TRBD1	TRBV20-1	-	TRBJ1-2	TGCAGTGCTAGAGACTTTATAACCCGGACAGGTCCTAACTATGGCTACACCTTC	CSARDFITRTGPNYGYTF
-	TRBV7-9	-	TRBJ2-6	TGTGCCAGCAGCCACCGGTGGGTTGGGGCCAACGTCCTGACTTTC	CASSHRWVGANVLTF
TRBD2	TRBV7-4	many	TRBJ2-7	TGTGCCAGCAGCCCTGGTTTGGTAGCGGGAACACGACCTACCTACGAGCAGTACTTC	CASSPGLVAGTRPTYEQYF
TRBD1	TRBV18	few	TRBJ1-2	TGTGCCAGCTCACCACCGACAGGGAACTATGGCTACACCTTC	CASSPPTGNYGYTF
-	TRBV12-3/TRBV12-4	few	TRBJ1-2	TGTGCCAGCACGCGGTTGGGACGCTACACCTTC	CASTRLGRYTF
TRBD1	TRBV7-9	-	TRBJ1-5	TGTGCCAGCGGACCAGGACAGGGGGCGAATCAGCCCCAGCATTTT	CASGPGQGANQPQHF
-	TRBV7-2	many	TRBJ1-1	TGTGCCAGCAGCCCTAGCGTGGTCACTGAAGCTTTCTTT	CASSPSVVTEAFF
-	TRBV10-1	-	TRBJ1-1	TGCGCCAGCAGTGACAACGGGGTGAGTTCGATTCGAACTGAAGCTTTCTTT	CASSDNGVSSIRTEAFF
-	TRBV10-3	-	TRBJ2-2	TGTGCCATCAGTGAGAGGCCCGGGGAGCTGTTTTTT	CAISERPGELFF
TRBD1	TRBV24-1	-	TRBJ1-5	TGTGCCAGCAGCCGAGCGGACAGGGAAGGATGGGGCAATCAGCCCCAGCATTTT	CASSRADREGWGNQPQHF
-	TRBV5-1	-	TRBJ2-7	TGCGCCAGCAGCTTGGAGCGAGGGGAGCAGTACTTC	CASSLERGEQYF
-	TRBV20-1	-	TRBJ1-5	TGCAGTGCCCAGGGAGGGAATCAGCCCCAGCATTTT	CSAQGGNQPQHF
-	TRBV6-5	-	TRBJ1-2	TGTGCCAGCAAGGCCGGGGACTCTGGCTACACCTTC	CASKAGDSGYTF
-	TRBV30	-	TRBJ1-2	TGTGCCTGGAGTATTTTCAGGGCGGGCTACACCTTC	CAWSIFRAGYTF
-	TRBV24-1	many	TRBJ2-5	TGTGCCACCAGTGGGGAGGGGGATTACCAAGAGACCCAGTACTTC	CATSGEGDYQETQYF
TRBD1	TRBV19	-	TRBJ1-6	TGTGCCAGTAGGGGAACAGGGGAAGGAGATAATTCACCCCTCCACTTT	CASRGTGEGDNSPLHF
-	TRBV7-9	many	TRBJ1-2	TGTGCCAGCGCCGAGTCACAGGCCAACTATGGCTACACCTTC	CASAESQANYGYTF
-	TRBV10-2	-	TRBJ2-5	TGCGCCAGCAGTGAGTCTGGCGACCAAGAGACCCAGTACTTC	CASSESGDQETQYF
TRBD1	TRBV7-3	-	TRBJ1-5	TGTGCCAGCAGCGCGAGGACAGGGTCAAATCAGCCCCAGCATTTT	CASSARTGSNQPQHF
TRBD1	TRBV5-5	-	TRBJ2-7	TGTGCCAGCAGCGCCGGAGGACAGGTCTCTTCTTACGAGCAGTACTTC	CASSAGGQVSSYEQYF
-	TRBV20-1	-	TRBJ1-2	TGCAGTGCTTATACCCGGGACATCAACTATGGCTACACCTTC	CSAYTRDINYGYTF
-	TRBV29-1	-	TRBJ1-2	TGCAGCGCACAGGACCGGGGCTATGGCTACACCTTC	CSAQDRGYGYTF
-	TRBV7-2	-	TRBJ1-1	TGTGCCAGCGCAAAGTCGAACACTGAAGCTTTCTTT	CASAKSNTEAFF
TRBD2	TRBV7-2	few	TRBJ2-7	TGTGCCAGCAGCTCCCTAGCGGGCGGCTACTACGAGCAGTACTTC	CASSSLAGGYYEQYF
TRBD2	TRBV4-3	many	TRBJ2-7	TGCGCCAGCAGCCAAGGGGGACTAGCGGGAGTCGAGCAGTACTTC	CASSQGGLAGVEQYF
-	TRBV15	many	TRBJ1-4	TGTGCCACCAGCAGTGTGGGAGTTGGCGAAAAACTGTTTTTT	CATSSVGVGEKLFF
TRBD2	TRBV29-1	few	TRBJ2-7	TGCAGCGTTGTAGCGGGGTCCTACGAGCAGTACTTC	CSVVAGSYEQYF
-	TRBV19	-	TRBJ1-5	TGTGCCAGTAGTATAAAGGCAGGACTTAGCAATCAGCCCCAGCATTTT	CASSIKAGLSNQPQHF
TRBD2	TRBV10-3	-	TRBJ2-7	TGTGCCAGCAGTTCACCACCGGGACTAGCGGGAGGGCCGGTAGGCTACGAGCAGTACTTC	CASSSPPGLAGGPVGYEQYF
TRBD1	TRBV6-5	-	TRBJ2-5	TGTGCCAGCAGGGGGACAGGGGCAGAGACCCAGTACTTC	CASRGTGAETQYF
-	TRBV7-9	many	TRBJ2-2	TGTGCCAGCACCGTAGGGGCAGAGAACACCGGGGAGCTGTTTTTT	CASTVGAENTGELFF
-	TRBV29-1	-	TRBJ1-2	TGCAGCGTTGACCCCGACTTGCGTGGCTACACCTTC	CSVDPDLRGYTF
-	TRBV3-1	few	TRBJ2-7	TGTGCCAGCAGCCTCCAGTCCAGGGCGTTTGGCGAGCAGTACTTC	CASSLQSRAFGEQYF
TRBD1	TRBV5-1	-	TRBJ2-5	TGCGCCAGCAGTAGGGACAGACTCCAAGAGACCCAGTACTTC	CASSRDRLQETQYF
TRBD1	TRBV5-6	few	TRBJ1-6	TGTGCCAGCAGCGCCGGGACAGGGGTTTCACCCCTCCACTTT	CASSAGTGVSPLHF
-	TRBV10-3	-	TRBJ2-7	TGTGCCATCGCAAAACAGCAAGAGGTTCGGTACTTC	CAIAKQQEVRYF